The 30 T cell receptor beta chains listed next were all sequenced from one sample in a study of CD8 T cells in ankylosing spondylitis. TCRdb analysed the 5' RACE reads with MiXCR anew, one entry per CDR3 protein. Of fewer than 400,000 distinct CDR3 sequences in the sample, 20% to 25% were seen once. No antigen has been identified for these receptors. General study findings and limits: What appeared characteristic of ankylosing spondylitis blood was a TCR beta motif of under 10 highly homologous variants.

The sequencing sample was made of blood, either unsorted or a sorted T cell fraction (not recorded which). These receptors were obtained from a male donor with ankylosing spondylitis.

Here the CDR3 DNA reads TGCGCCAGCAGCTTGCGGCGGGAGGGCCACACCGGGGAGCTGTTTTTT. This translates into CASSLRREGHTGELFF. This chain uses TRBV5-1 with TRBJ2-2, with TRBD2 matching over 9 bases. V shed 1 base, J shed 3 bases, and the junction held 4 bases outside the gene matches. The CDR3 runs to 16 residues. Germline values: CDR1 SGHRS, CDR2 YFSETQ.

The rearrangement links TRBV12-3 or TRBV12-4 to TRBJ1-1, with 9 bases aligning to TRBD1. The CDR3 is 14 amino acids. The V segment lost 5 bases and the J segment 7 bases; nucleotides outside the gene matches: 8. The chain's CDR3 is CASSPRTGVNEAFF. As DNA, the CDR3 is TGTGCCAGCAGTCCCCGGACAGGGGTTAATGAAGCTTTCTTT.

In its sample, this clonotype was seen once. This rearrangement joins TRBV20-1 to TRBJ2-3; no clear D gene. CDR3 size: 14 residues. Germline assignment: CDR1 DFQATT and CDR2 SNEGSKA (reference sequence). The V and J ends lost 2 bases and 3 bases respectively, with 12 bases between them. Written as DNA, the CDR3 is TGCAGTGCTAGAACATACCTAGGAACAGATACGCAGTATTTT. Protein: CSARTYLGTDTQYF.

A few counts support this clonotype. CDR3 residues: CASSLVRSTNEQFF. CDR3 bases: TGTGCCAGCAGCTTAGTGCGTAGCACCAATGAGCAGTTCTTC. The V call is TRBV13, the J call TRBJ2-1; D ambiguous. The CDR3 runs to 14 residues. Germline V CDR1 and CDR2: PRHDT, FYEKMQ (reference sequence). V lost 1 base and J lost 6, with 10 bases in between.

In nucleotides, the CDR3 is TGCAGTGCACATCGACAGGGGTGGAGCACAGATACGCAGTATTTT. Translation: CSAHRQGWSTDTQYF. V usage is TRBV20-1 and J usage is TRBJ2-3; 8 bases map to TRBD1. The CDR3 covers 15 residues. Germline CDR1 and CDR2: DFQATT and SNEGSKA (reference sequence). V shed 6 bases and J 0 bases; nucleotides not matched to a gene: 8.

This chain links TRBV19 with TRBJ2-1; TRBD2 matches at 10 bases. Losses at the gene ends were 5 bases for V and 5 bases for J; bases not matched to a gene: 6. The germline CDR1 and CDR2 sequences are LNHDA and SQIVND (reference sequence). This CDR3 has 15 residues. CDR3 nucleotide sequence: TGTGCCAGTAGTCCCCTAGCGGGAGCCCACAATGAGCAGTTCTTC. This codes for CASSPLAGAHNEQFF.

This clonotype was seen only a few times. The gene calls are TRBV7-3 and TRBJ2-5, with D perhaps given as TRBD1 or TRBD2 (5 bases each). This CDR3 has 16 residues. V shed 6 bases and J shed 9 bases, with 26 bases lying between them. CDR1 is SGHTA, CDR2 FQGTGA, per germline. The DNA for the CDR3 is TGTGCCAGCAGTTTCAGGAACCGGGGACGCAAACCGGCCCAGTACTTC. Translating it yields CASSFRNRGRKPAQYF.

The chain couples TRBV3-1 to TRBJ2-7; D is unresolved. Looked up from germline, CDR1 is LGHDT and CDR2 is YNNKEL (reference sequence). The V end was cut by 2 bases, the J end by 7 bases, with 9 bases between. There are 12 residues in the CDR3. The CDR3 is CASSQRSVEQYF. CDR3 bases: TGTGCCAGCAGCCAAAGGTCAGTTGAGCAGTACTTC.

This clonotype turned up a few times. V and J are TRBV29-1 and TRBJ2-3; 8 positions match TRBD1. After removal of 1 base from V and 1 base from J, the junction contained 1 base not matched to a gene. Germline V gene lookup returns CDR1 SQVTM and CDR2 ANQGSEA. This CDR3 is 14 amino acids long. CDR3 nucleotides: TGCAGCGTTGAAGGGGGACAGGGCACAGATACGCAGTATTTT. This sequence encodes CSVEGGQGTDTQYF.

This clonotype occurred once. This rearrangement joins TRBV30 to TRBJ2-3; D gene ambiguous. V dropped 3 bases and J dropped 4 bases, with 11 bases sitting between them. This CDR3 contains 13 residues. CDR1 is GTSNPN, CDR2 SVGIG, per germline (reference sequence). CDR3 DNA sequence: TGTGCCTGGAGCGCGCTAGTGGCAGATACGCAGTATTTT. Its protein product is CAWSALVADTQYF.

This clonotype was counted between two and nine times. This chain uses TRBV12-3 or TRBV12-4 with TRBJ2-3; no clear D. The V gene lost 8 bases and the J gene lost 1 base, with 4 bases spanning the gap. CDR3 size: 11 residues. CDR3 residues: CASGGTDTQYF. For the CDR3, the DNA is TGTGCCAGCGGTGGCACAGATACGCAGTATTTT.

This chain links TRBV7-2 with TRBJ2-2, with D unclear. CDR3 size: 13 residues. The V gene's germline CDR1 is SGHTA and CDR2 FQGNSA. V lost 3 bases, J lost 13 bases, and 15 bases lay in between. CDR3 loop: CASSLAGLKWLFF. CDR3 bases: TGTGCCAGCAGCTTGGCCGGTCTCAAGTGGCTGTTTTTT.

This clonotype was counted a few times. The chain is built from TRBV11-1 and TRBJ2-2, with D possibly matching TRBD1 (6 bases). In germline, CDR1 is SGHAT, CDR2 FQDESV (reference sequence). Trimming left V 5 bases short and J 1 base short, with 20 bases between. This CDR3 spans 18 amino acids. The CDR3 spells CASSLRTVRLMNTGELFF. CDR3 sequence (DNA): TGTGCCAGCAGCCTCAGGACAGTAAGGTTGATGAACACCGGGGAGCTGTTTTTT. Variable domain in full (rest from reference TRBV11-1 and TRBJ2-2): EAEVAQSPRYKITEKSQAVAFWCDPISGHATLYWYRQILGQGPELLVQFQDESVVDDSQLPKDRFSAERLKGVDSTLKIQPAELGDSAMYLCASSLRTVRLMNTGELFFGEGSRLTVL.

This clonotype was seen many times. The chain joins TRBV9 to TRBJ2-2, with unresolved D. Trimming left V 0 bases short and J 13 bases short, with 13 bases between. Germline V gives CDR1 SGDLS, CDR2 YYNGEE. The CDR3 has 13 amino acids. CDR3 residues: CASSVGTSDGLFF. CDR3 bases: TGTGCCAGCAGCGTAGGGACCTCGGATGGGCTGTTTTTT.

The chain uses TRBV4-1 and TRBJ2-3, with D possibly being TRBD2 (7 bases). The germline gives CDR1 MGHRA, CDR2 YSYEKL. V lost 0 bases and J 2 bases, leaving 12 bases between the germline ends. This CDR3 is built from 16 residues. DNA for the CDR3: TGCGCCAGCAGCCAAGAAATGGCGGGGGCCACAGATACGCAGTATTTT. The encoded protein is CASSQEMAGATDTQYF.

This sequence joins TRBV20-1 and TRBJ2-5; 10 nucleotides agree with TRBD2. The germline V gene encodes CDR1 DFQATT and CDR2 SNEGSKA (reference sequence). The CDR3 runs 14 residues. The J segment lost 5 bases and the V segment lost 4 bases, leaving 7 bases of the junction unmatched. The CDR3 DNA is TGCAGTGCTAACACACTAGCGGGATGGGAGACCCAGTACTTC. Translated, it gives CSANTLAGWETQYF.

The table lists this clonotype with a few counts. The rearrangement links TRBV4-1 to TRBJ1-5; no reliable D call. V was shortened by 5 bases and J by 1 base, with 12 bases between the two germline ends. Germline V gives CDR1 MGHRA, CDR2 YSYEKL. This CDR3 is 15 amino acids long. The CDR3 loop is CASSARASSNQPQHF. CDR3 in DNA: TGCGCCAGCAGCGCGAGGGCTTCGAGCAATCAGCCCCAGCATTTT.

Only a few counts were recorded for this clonotype. The V and J genes are TRBV9 and TRBJ2-7; TRBD2 is a possible D gene (5 bases). CDR1 and CDR2 (germline): SGDLS, YYNGEE. V was shortened by 4 bases and J by 2 bases, with 16 bases between the two germline ends. The length of the CDR3 is 15 residues. CDR3 protein: CASSPRRTPPYEQYF. The CDR3 DNA follows: TGTGCCAGCAGCCCCCGAAGGACTCCCCCCTACGAGCAGTACTTC.

This clonotype was observed a few times. The CDR3 DNA reads TGCAGCGTTAGTTTGGGCCCCGGGCACCCCTTCTTC. Its translation is CSVSLGPGHPFF. V gene TRBV29-1 combines with J gene TRBJ2-1; D not resolved. The CDR3 contains 12 residues. Trimming stripped 5 bases from V and 16 bases from J, with 21 bases between. CDR1 and CDR2 (germline): SQVTM, ANQGSEA.

The chain is built from TRBV7-9 and TRBJ2-2; D is uncertain. This CDR3 is 14 amino acids long. The ends were cut back, 4 bases at V and 6 bases at J, with 12 bases in the middle. The germline CDR1 and CDR2 sequences are SEHNR and FQNEAQ (reference sequence). CDR3: CASSYSPIPGELFF. The DNA for the CDR3 is TGTGCCAGCAGCTATTCCCCGATCCCCGGGGAGCTGTTTTTT.

The V gene is TRBV7-2, the J gene TRBJ2-7; 10 nucleotides agree with TRBD2. Germline-derived CDR1 and CDR2 are SGHTA and FQGNSA. This CDR3 comprises 16 residues. J was trimmed by 0 bases and V by 5 bases; bases with no gene match: 7. CDR3: CASSPEGLAFSYEQYF. The CDR3 DNA follows: TGTGCCAGCAGCCCCGAGGGACTAGCGTTCTCCTACGAGCAGTACTTC.

This clonotype was seen more than once but under ten times. The rearrangement joins TRBV6-1 to TRBJ2-3; D not certain. The CDR3 totals 15 residues. The V end was cut by 6 bases, the J end by 0 bases, with 13 bases between. In germline, CDR1 is MNHNS, CDR2 SASEGT. The CDR3 reads CASRLGGASTDTQYF. CDR3 bases: TGTGCCAGCAGGCTTGGCGGAGCTAGCACAGATACGCAGTATTTT.

This clonotype showed up just a few times. The rearrangement links TRBV27 to TRBJ2-7; the D gene is possibly TRBD1 (6 bases). The CDR3 spans 13 residues. From germline, CDR1 is MNHEY and CDR2 SMNVEV (reference sequence). Trimming cost V 11 bases and J 6 bases, with 20 bases left between them. The CDR3 nucleotides read TGTGCCTGTTCTGGACAGCGTCAGGGCGAGCAGTACTTC. The encoded protein is CACSGQRQGEQYF.

The chain links TRBV6-1 to TRBJ2-6; 9 nucleotides align to TRBD1. With 6 bases clipped from V and 0 bases from J, the junction kept 6 bases outside the gene matches. Germline loops: CDR1 MNHNS, CDR2 SASEGT. The CDR3 contains 17 residues. The CDR3 loop is CASSRTGASSGANVLTF. The CDR3 DNA reads TGTGCCAGCAGCCGGACAGGGGCCTCCTCTGGGGCCAACGTCCTGACTTTC.

This clonotype was seen only a few times. The V and J genes are TRBV6-5 and TRBJ2-3; TRBD2 matches 7 bases. The CDR3 has 16 amino acids. V trimming: 0 bases; J trimming: 2 bases; junction bases outside the gene matches: 5. Germline V gene lookup returns CDR1 MNHEY and CDR2 SVGAGI. In DNA, the CDR3 is TGTGCCAGCAGTTACTCGCCGGGGGGTGACACAGATACGCAGTATTTT. As protein: CASSYSPGGDTDTQYF.

The chain uses TRBV5-1 and TRBJ2-3; 8 bases match TRBD2. The germline CDR1 and CDR2 sequences are SGHRS and YFSETQ. Germline trimming cut 0 bases from V and 3 bases from J; bases unmatched to any gene: 9. The CDR3 loop spans 17 amino acids. CDR3 bases: TGCGCCAGCAGCTTGGCCTGGCTAGCGGGCCCTACAGATACGCAGTATTTT. This gives the protein CASSLAWLAGPTDTQYF.

J is TRBJ2-2 and V is TRBV20-1; D is perhaps TRBD1 or TRBD2 (6 bases each). From germline, CDR1 is DFQATT and CDR2 SNEGSKA (reference sequence). CDR3 length: 16 residues. V lost 1 base and J lost 6, with 18 bases in between. CDR3 residues: CSARGSGAPGPGELFF. The CDR3 nucleotides are TGCAGTGCTAGAGGATCGGGGGCCCCAGGGCCCGGGGAGCTGTTTTTT.

The sample holds a few counts of this clonotype. The V gene is TRBV21-1, the J gene TRBJ2-2; TRBD1 was called by the table and not checked on the DNA. TRBV21-1 is classified as a pseudogene. The CDR3 runs 16 residues. The CDR3 DNA reads TGTGCCAGCAGCAAGGTTCAGTCCAGGGGGAAGGGGGAGCTGTTTTTT. This translates into CASSKVQSRGKGELFF.

This chain links TRBV12-3 or TRBV12-4 with TRBJ1-1; D gene uncertain. The CDR3 runs to 13 residues. V lost 5 bases and J 4 bases, leaving 11 bases between the germline ends. The CDR3: CASSAVSVTEAFF. CDR3 DNA sequence: TGTGCCAGCAGTGCAGTGAGTGTCACTGAAGCTTTCTTT.

This clonotype was seen more than once but under ten times. The chain is built from TRBV4-1 and TRBJ2-3, with TRBD2 matching over 11 bases. The CDR3 runs 16 residues. The V gene end was trimmed by 4 bases and the J gene end by 6 bases; junction bases not matched to a gene: 9. Germline V gene lookup returns CDR1 MGHRA and CDR2 YSYEKL. The CDR3 here is CASSPGLAGGHDTQYF. CDR3 in DNA: TGCGCCAGCAGCCCGGGCCTAGCGGGAGGTCACGATACGCAGTATTTT.